This T cell receptor (beta chain) was profiled in a study of cytomegalovirus exposure and HLA in healthy donors (dated by TCRdb to about 2017). In terms of the full investigation: An earlier analysis of several hundred of the donors reported about 250 Gb of sequence data and 100 million to 130 million unique TCR beta sequences from 150 million to 200 million T cells. Both class I and class II loci were covered by HLA typing, at four-digit resolution. All discovery cohort repertoires had been generated on a single sequencing platform. To study patterns of TCR occurrence, a later analysis re-analyzed previously published TCR beta repertoires from hundreds of donors and added high-resolution HLA genotyping. Rather than drawing on any new phenotypic data, the later analysis identified candidate immune exposures from TCR beta sequences and the way those sequences occurred across donors. The study combined high-throughput TCR immunosequencing, statistical association of individual TCRs with disease status, and machine learning to predict cytomegalovirus infection status. In a later genetic analysis, genome-wide SNP genotypes for about 65% of the roughly 670 donors were used, and that subset was treated as a discovery cohort. Four or five DR-DQ haplotypes were handled as single units for association and clustering, since linkage in the cohort was strong. Typing coverage differed by locus: A, B, C, DRB1 and DQB1 were typed in roughly 620-630 donors, DQA1 in 500 to 550, DPA1 in 606, and DPB1 in 400 to 480. Along with the roughly 700-subject first cohort, a separate validation cohort of approximately 110 different subjects was used. The study aimed to test whether signatures of past pathogen exposure could be identified by cataloging public T cell receptors. An earlier analysis of about 620 of the donors applied high-throughput TCR beta sequencing to assess whether each TCR beta V gene segment acted as functional or pseudogenic. Of the 350 to 400 genotyped donors, 65% to 90% fell in the genetic ancestry cluster associated with self-reported Caucasian donors. The T cell repertoires of several hundred subjects were profiled by immunosequencing and related to cytomegalovirus serostatus. Alongside the repertoire data, information on donor age, sex, ethnicity and CMV serostatus was compiled. Across approximately 400 genotyped donors of the cohort, an average of about 200,000 unique TCR beta nucleotide sequences per donor were sequenced, and around 20% of those sequences were non-productive. An early release that covered 640 HLA-typed donors contained 250 to 350 gigabases of sequencing data and tens of millions of unique TCR sequences.

Concerning this clone itself: The target of this receptor is not known. Base qualities were left out, and no much larger clone turns up one base away.

Library prep was done by the immunoSEQ multiplex PCR assay. The multiplex PCR relied on a mix of 60 forward primers for TCR Vbeta segments and 13 reverse primers for TCR Jbeta segments. A multiplex PCR assay on genomic DNA amplified the CDR3 region of rearranged TCR beta genes. The Illumina HiSeq System was used to sequence the amplified TCR beta libraries as 87-base-pair reads. Per the original workflow: Across the 670 or so repertoires, a later analysis counted tens of millions of unique TCR beta chains, about 10 million of which were shared by at least two donors. Raw reads were error-corrected and collapsed into unique sequences with a nearest-neighbor algorithm that merged closely related sequences to remove PCR and sequencing errors. Alignment of CDR3 sequences to IMGT reference sequences was used to assign V, D and J gene segments. For a sequence to be retained, at least a six-nucleotide match to both a V gene segment and a J gene segment was required. Rearrangements were classified as productive when the CDR3 lacked stop codons and remained in frame with V and J, and all other rearrangements were classified as non-productive. Following IMGT convention, CDR3 was defined as the stretch from the second conserved V-encoded cysteine up to the conserved J-encoded phenylalanine. The earlier analysis of approximately 590 of the donors excluded any sequence lacking an unambiguous match to a single V gene segment. An earlier analysis of a few hundred of the donors called V segments functional above 56.7% productive rearrangements and segregating when the between-donor standard deviation exceeded 5%. A statistical classification framework was built for diagnosing cytomegalovirus status from the catalog of TCR beta chain sequences. A later analysis assigned V and J genes by comparing TCR nucleotide sequences with IMGT/GENE-DB human TR gene sequences. Using the TCRdist pipeline, a later analysis assigned CDR3 sequences along with most-parsimonious VDJ recombination scenarios. A later analysis defined each TCR beta chain by its CDR3 amino acid sequence plus V-gene family, and excluded reads lacking a unique V-gene family. In a later analysis, approximately 640 highly shared, low-generation-probability nucleotide sequences were removed to address suspected cross-contamination and a sequencing artifact. For each public chain, a later analysis derived a clonal expansion index from normalized ranks of inferred template counts within each repertoire. A later analysis computed generation probabilities with a VDJ recombination model fitted to out-of-frame rearrangements, and checked the results against IGoR. In a later analysis, TCR-TCR, TCR-HLA and TCR-CMV co-occurrence was scored with hypergeometric tests, and a repertoire-size bias correction was applied to TCR pairs. In a later analysis, false discovery rates were estimated by permuting HLA or CMV assignments 20 times. In a later analysis, co-occurring TCRs were grouped with DBSCAN, and TCRdist sequence similarity was added when clustering was performed within HLA-allele-positive subsets. Repertoires with fewer than 30,000 or more than 120,000 public chains, plus five repertoires with anomalous nucleotide sharing, were excluded from co-occurrence clustering. In its TCRdb copy, this immuneACCESS table keeps in-frame sequences only and misses some clones. Where compared with another copy, unresolved V genes explain less than half of these, and the others have no known cause. From that table come the V and J calls and clone size; the DNA was used to work out D and trimming. For this sample there are 150,000 to 200,000 clones; approximately 85% appear just once. The leading ten clones occupy about 2% of the sample.

Points the paper makes about the study in general: Because HLA typing was missing for some donors at each locus, association tests included only the typed subset. In both the original and validation cohorts, the classifier was reported to diagnose cytomegalovirus status with high specificity and sensitivity. A later analysis reported that several top co-occurrence clusters appeared linked to parvovirus B19, influenza, CMV and Epstein-Barr virus. The only immune exposure information available for the cohort was CMV serostatus. In a later genetic analysis, a missense DCLRE1C variant was associated with V-gene and J-gene trimming of TCR beta chains, and the association was replicated in an independent cohort. In an earlier analysis of over 550 of the donors, most TCR beta V segments were observed in productive rearrangements about 87% or about 30% of the time, broadly matching IMGT annotations. A further reported finding was that TCR beta sequences accurately predicted the HLA-A and HLA-B alleles for most subjects in the first cohort. Sequencing depth was assumed to be roughly uniform across donors in the presence/absence analyses, though that assumption may not hold. In vitro tests confirmed that a few of the cytomegalovirus-associated TCR beta chains recognize cytomegalovirus antigens. In a later analysis, HLA-associated TCR beta chains were found to be more clonally expanded and to have lower generation probabilities than equally common non-associated chains. Linkage disequilibrium might explain the correlated functional status among segregating V segments, but an unknown experimental factor could not be excluded. The sequencing pipeline was judged likely to have produced a cluster of highly shared sequence variants as a technical artifact. A total of 150 to 200 TCR beta chains were listed by the study as associated with cytomegalovirus. Across donors, most TCR sequences were observed very rarely, whereas some public TCRs were present in many individuals. When HLA alleles, especially DR and DQ, strongly co-occurred, attributing TCR associations to individual alleles was difficult. Approximately 18 rarely observed V segments, including chromosome 9 orphons, were excluded from the earlier analysis of about 500 of the donors because counts were too low. According to a later analysis, TCR association rates differed among HLA loci, with DRB1 alleles showing the most associated TCRs and HLA-C alleles showing the fewest. The cohort was sequenced for TCR beta chains only, and without alpha or paired-chain data the features that could be detected were limited. The authors suggested that the approach could potentially be extended to other disease states and immunological phenotypes. A later analysis found that most CMV-associated TCR beta chains appeared HLA-restricted, with HLA associations seemingly driven largely by CMV exposure. Compared with the roughly 600-donor mean, donors in an Asian-associated ancestry cluster had fewer N-insertions in productive TCRs, according to a later genetic analysis. At a false discovery rate of 0.05, a later analysis linked approximately 18,000 TCR beta sequences to specific HLA alleles.

The cohort comprised under 700 healthy bone marrow donors. At the time of sampling, every cohort member was nominally healthy, though immune exposures that went unrecorded were likely present. The donor was CMV seropositive and was included in the group of 250 to 350 seropositive cohort members. Every donor gave a peripheral blood sample, and the peripheral blood mononuclear cells from that sample were used for TCR beta sequencing. Genomic DNA was extracted from the blood cell samples with the Qiagen DNeasy Blood Extraction Kit. Sequencing input: PBMCs. This TCR came from a man aged 18 to 30 in good health and CMV-seropositive.

The CDR3 is CASREQGAVAGELFF. DNA sequence: TGTGCCAGCAGGGAACAGGGGGCGGTCGCCGGGGAGCTGTTTTTT. The chain couples TRBV6-4 to TRBJ2-2; 9 nucleotides in the junction match TRBD1. V is trimmed back by 6 bases and J by 6 bases, and the junction contains 8 bases that no gene match accounts for. From its cysteine to its phenylalanine, the CDR3 spans 15 amino acids. CDR3 DNA is the only sequence kept; it has 45 bases, read in frame from the first base. The germline V gene yields MRHNA for CDR1 and SNTAGT for CDR2.